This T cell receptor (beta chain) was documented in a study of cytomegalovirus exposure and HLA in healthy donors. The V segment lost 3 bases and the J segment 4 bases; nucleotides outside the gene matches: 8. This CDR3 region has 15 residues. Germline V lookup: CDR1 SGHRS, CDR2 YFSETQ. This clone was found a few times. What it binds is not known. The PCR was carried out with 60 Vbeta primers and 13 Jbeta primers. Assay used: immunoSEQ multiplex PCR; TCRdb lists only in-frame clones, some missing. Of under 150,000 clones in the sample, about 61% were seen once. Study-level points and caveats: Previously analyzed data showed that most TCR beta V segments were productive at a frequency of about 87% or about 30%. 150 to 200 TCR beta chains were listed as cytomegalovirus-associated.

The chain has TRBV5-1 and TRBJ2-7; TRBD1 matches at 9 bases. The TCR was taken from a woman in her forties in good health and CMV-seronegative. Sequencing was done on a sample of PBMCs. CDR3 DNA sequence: TGCGCCAGCAGCTCGATCGGGGGACAGGGTTACGAGCAGTACTTC. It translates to CASSSIGGQGYEQYF.